The entry below gives a single T cell receptor beta chain sequence along with its context. Compared with germline, one end of the junction differs, possibly owing to a read error. The CDR3 length is 14 residues. Germline V gene sequence: CDR1 SSHAT, CDR2 FNYEAQ (reference sequence). PCR primers comprised 60 Vbeta and 13 Jbeta primers. Using immunoSEQ multiplex PCR, the repertoire was profiled, and TCRdb retains in-frame clones only, with some absent. This sample contains tens of thousands of clones. The record originates from a study of cytomegalovirus exposure and HLA in healthy donors. This clonotype was obtained from a woman in her 30s in good health and CMV-seropositive. The chain couples TRBV7-7 to TRBJ2-5; TRBD2 is a possible D gene (6 bases). The sample consisted of PBMCs. In DNA form, the CDR3 reads TGTGCTAGCAGCCAGGGTTACGCGGGGGAGACCCAGTACTTC. Translating it yields CASSQGYAGETQYF.